Included here is one T cell receptor (beta chain) sequence, with context. In its sample, this clonotype was seen a few times. Its recognized antigen is unknown. No base qualities exist here, and no much larger clone lies one base off it. This sample was included in a study of T cells in Graves' hyperthyroidism and ophthalmopathy (dated 2019 in TCRdb). At the level of the whole study: Peripheral blood samples were taken at initial diagnosis, before any treatment was given. To identify distinguishing TCR V-J signatures, a discovery cohort of around 100 patients was used, comprising 43 with Graves' ophthalmopathy and around 60 with stable Graves' hyperthyroidism. An independent validation cohort of some 18 hyperthyroidism patients and approximately 15 patients who later progressed to ophthalmopathy tested prospective prediction of ophthalmopathy. For training and testing, the 110 or so patients in the discovery cohort were randomly divided in a 7:3 ratio. In roughly six Graves' hyperthyroidism patients, the study also compared T-cell repertoires from thyroid tissue with T-cell repertoires from blood. Following sampling, methimazole starting at 30 mg daily was given to hyperthyroidism patients, and high-dose intravenous methylprednisolone was given to ophthalmopathy patients. According to the paper, TCR Vbeta CDR3 sequencing was carried out on over 130 peripheral blood samples, which came from fewer than 50 ophthalmopathy, around 75 hyperthyroidism and approximately 17 progressor patients.

Spanning cysteine to phenylalanine, the CDR3 consists of 14 amino acids. The sequence is cut down to CDR3 DNA, 42 bases in frame from base 1. V and J are truncated by 0 bases and 4 bases respectively, leaving an intervening sequence of 9 bases. The germline V gene sets CDR1 to SGHVS and CDR2 to FQNEAQ. Overall study results and their limits: Blood samples also contained most of the expanded thyroid clonotypes (frequency above 0.001), which suggests that blood repertoires may reflect thyroid immune responses. During validation, the model predicted progression to ophthalmopathy a median of roughly six months ahead of onset, with just under 71% sensitivity and 72.22% specificity. A 13 V-J signature model separated ophthalmopathy from stable hyperthyroidism, with around 90% sensitivity and just under 84% specificity in cross-validation and 80%/75% in testing. No statistical method was used to fix the sample size in advance, and group allocation was not hidden from the investigators.

Amplification of TCR beta CDR3 regions was carried out from RNA transcripts. The first round of RT-PCR for the TCR CDR3 was performed with the HTBI primer set and the Qiagen OneStep RT-PCR kit. Libraries were constructed in a second round of multiplex PCR, after which size selection and purification were performed. Libraries were sequenced paired-end with 100 bp reads on an Illumina HiSeq2000. The paper's data handling went like this. SOAPnuke was used to process the raw data, removing reads that contained adapters or uncalled bases, had a mean Phred below 15, or lacked an exact match to the constant primer or identifier. COPE v1.2.5 was used to merge the high-quality paired reads, and each unique nucleotide sequence was defined as a clonotype. MiTCR v1.1 was used to align clonotypes to the IMGT TRBV, TRBD and TRBJ reference segments. Analysis was restricted to V-J combinations with a frequency above 0.0001, which covered 99.2% of repertoires. The TCS score was defined as F50 (clonal expansion) divided by E x V (chaos), with BLOSUM62-based TCRdist calculated between CDR3 peptides within each V-J. Welch's t-statistics and random forest reduced some 510 V-J features to 13, which were used in a naive Bayes classifier (R e1071). TCRdb's own reprocessing of the public reads used fastp at Q25 and MiXCR and kept productive beta chains. Rows matching on CDR3 protein sequence are summarized as one entry with the most common DNA and genes. TCRdb's processing, not the study's, gives the V and J calls here. This sample comprises more than 350,000 distinct CDR3 sequences, 12% to 15% of them detected only once. The ten largest make up roughly a fifth of the sample.

In the ophthalmopathy patients, disease was moderately to severely active, with a Clinical Activity Score of 3 or more, a NOSPECS grade of 4 or more, and a duration of less than 3 months. Patients with uncontrolled infections, other autoimmune diseases, pregnancy or lactation were excluded. Diagnoses relied on clinical symptoms, serum thyroxine and TRAb, thyroid ultrasound and orbital computed tomography. Ficoll-Paque density gradient centrifugation was used to isolate PBMCs from about 10 ml of fresh peripheral blood. Total RNA was extracted with Trizol reagent, and quality was checked on an Agilent 2100 Bioanalyzer.

The sequence derives from a woman aged 60-75 years with Graves' ophthalmopathy. The sample was blood. The chain uses TRBV7-8 and TRBJ2-5, with a tentative D call of TRBD1 or TRBD2, each matching 5 bases. The DNA sequence is given as TGTGCCAGCAGCTTAGCGAGAGGGACAGAGACCCAGTACTTC. It codes for CASSLARGTETQYF.